One and the same sample provided the 20 T cell receptor beta chains below, sequenced in a study of neurological immune-mediated disorders. MiXCR, run by TCRdb on the 5' RACE reads, gives a single entry per CDR3 protein. The sample holds 50,000 to 65,000 distinct CDR3 sequences, around 4% seen once. Sequencing used PBMCs. The receptors originated from a man aged 25 to 40 with multiple sclerosis.

This clonotype came up a few times. This sequence joins TRBV29-1 and TRBJ1-1, with 7 nucleotides matching TRBD1. Germline assignment: CDR1 SQVTM and CDR2 ANQGSEA. J gave up 6 bases and V 4 bases, and 8 bases lay outside the gene matches. The CDR3 sequence is 13 residues long. CDR3 in DNA: TGCAGCGTTGGGAATTGGGACAGACCTGAAGCTTTCTTT. Translating it yields CSVGNWDRPEAFF.

There are a few counts of this clonotype. The rearrangement links TRBV12-3 or TRBV12-4 to TRBJ1-2; 7 bases line up with TRBD1. The CDR3 length is 12 residues. V shed 6 bases, J shed 7 bases, and the junction held 5 bases outside the gene matches. DNA of the CDR3: TGTGCCAGCAGGCCTCAGGGGGTTGGCTACACCTTC. Its translation: CASRPQGVGYTF.

This clonotype is medium-sized by share. The V gene is TRBV20-1, the J gene TRBJ2-7; 10 bases fit TRBD2. Germline CDR1 reads DFQATT; CDR2 reads SNEGSKA (reference sequence). Unmatched junction bases numbered 10, after V lost 3 bases and J lost 5 bases. The CDR3 runs 15 residues. The DNA of the CDR3 is TGCAGTGCTAGGGCCCCTAGCGGGGGTCGCGACGAGCAGTACTTC. Translated, it gives CSARAPSGGRDEQYF.

This clonotype was counted ten times or more. This sequence joins TRBV20-1 and TRBJ1-2; D not resolved. The germline V and J ends were trimmed by 6 bases and 0 bases, with 11 bases remaining between them. The CDR3 covers 13 residues. CDR1 is DFQATT and CDR2 is SNEGSKA in the germline V gene (reference sequence). CDR3 sequence: CSAPGYANYGYTF. CDR3 coding DNA: TGCAGTGCCCCCGGGTACGCTAACTATGGCTACACCTTC.

This clonotype was seen at least ten times. This rearrangement joins TRBV5-1 to TRBJ2-3; 11 nucleotides match TRBD2. CDR1 is SGHRS and CDR2 is YFSETQ in the germline V gene. The CDR3 sequence is 13 residues long. The V segment lost 7 bases and the J segment 3 bases; nucleotides outside the gene matches: 1. CDR3 loop: CASSSGGTDTQYF. Here the CDR3 DNA reads TGCGCCAGCTCTAGCGGGGGGACAGATACGCAGTATTTT.

This clonotype was observed at least ten times. This rearrangement joins TRBV29-1 to TRBJ2-2; 7 bases line up with TRBD2. Germline CDR1 SQVTM, CDR2 ANQGSEA. V lost 1 base, J lost 0 bases, and 11 bases stayed unmatched. There are 18 residues in the CDR3. CDR3 region: CSVEGASGAGSNTGELFF. Here the CDR3 DNA reads TGCAGCGTTGAAGGGGCCTCGGGAGCGGGGTCGAACACCGGGGAGCTGTTTTTT.

This clonotype was seen at least ten times. The chain recombines TRBV5-1 with TRBJ2-2; TRBD1 aligns across 9 bases. Germline lookup yields CDR1 SGHRS and CDR2 YFSETQ. After removal of 4 bases from V and 5 bases from J, the junction contained 6 bases not matched to a gene. The length of the CDR3 is 15 residues. The chain's CDR3 is CASSPGGQGTGELFF. The CDR3 nucleotides are TGCGCCAGCAGCCCTGGGGGACAGGGAACCGGGGAGCTGTTTTTT.

This clonotype was counted at least ten times. This sequence joins TRBV12-3 or TRBV12-4 and TRBJ1-1; D call uncertain. Trimming removed 6 bases at V and 2 bases at J, with 13 bases between. This CDR3 spans 14 amino acids. CDR3 sequence: CASSPVEYNTEAFF. CDR3 DNA: TGTGCCAGCAGCCCTGTGGAGTACAACACTGAAGCTTTCTTT.

The sample holds many counts of this clonotype. The junction departs from germline at one end; a sequencing error may be responsible. The V call is TRBV20-1, the J call TRBJ1-5; D is possibly TRBD1 (5 bases). Germline CDR1 DFQATT, CDR2 SNEGSKA (reference sequence). The CDR3 is 15 residues long. The CDR3 is CSARETATPNQPQNF. CDR3 DNA: TGCAGTGCTAGAGAGACAGCTACTCCGAATCAGCCCCAGAATTTT.

This clonotype was found many times. The gene calls are TRBV7-9 and TRBJ1-1; D not resolved. The CDR3 runs to 14 residues. Trimming left V 8 bases short and J 1 base short, with 14 bases between. Germline V gene data show CDR1 as SEHNR and CDR2 as FQNEAQ (reference sequence). The DNA for the CDR3 is TGTGCCAGCCACGCTGCGGGCCAGAACACTGAAGCTTTCTTT. Protein sequence: CASHAAGQNTEAFF.

There are many counts of this clonotype. The rearrangement joins TRBV4-1 to TRBJ2-1; D may be TRBD1 or TRBD2 (5 bases each). Germline CDR1 reads MGHRA; CDR2 reads YSYEKL. Trimming took 3 bases from V and 0 from J, leaving 12 bases between them. The CDR3 is made up of 16 amino acids. CDR3 in amino acids: CASSQGRGVSYNEQFF. CDR3 coding DNA: TGCGCCAGCAGCCAGGGTCGAGGGGTCTCCTACAATGAGCAGTTCTTC.

This clonotype was detected ten times or more. The gene calls are TRBV6-6 and TRBJ1-4; TRBD1 agrees at 9 bases. Germline V lookup: CDR1 MNHNY, CDR2 SVGAGI (reference sequence). The length of the CDR3 is 14 residues. Unmatched junction bases numbered 6, after V lost 6 bases and J lost 7 bases. CDR3 amino acids: CASRGTGISEKLFF. CDR3 bases: TGTGCCAGCAGAGGGACAGGGATTAGTGAAAAACTGTTTTTT.

There are many counts of this clonotype. The J gene is TRBJ1-1, the V gene TRBV7-3; TRBD1 is a possible D gene (6 bases). Germline CDR1 and CDR2: SGHTA and FQGTGA. Deletions cut 2 bases from V and 3 bases from J, with 16 bases between. The CDR3 covers 16 residues. CDR3: CASSLEVWGADTEAFF. The CDR3 nucleotides read TGTGCCAGCAGCTTAGAGGTGTGGGGGGCTGACACTGAAGCTTTCTTT. Together with reference TRBV7-3 and TRBJ1-1, the CDR3 gives the full variable domain: GAGVSQTPSNKVTEKGKYVELRCDPISGHTALYWYRQSLGQGPEFLIYFQGTGAADDSGLPNDRFFAVRPEGSVSTLKIQRTERGDSAVYLCASSLEVWGADTEAFFGQGTRLTVV.

A note on this clonotype: The CDR3 does not end in the conserved phenylalanine or tryptophan, so this is likely a read error. The CDR3 bases are TGTGCCAGCAGTTTGGCTAGACACAATGAGCAGTTCATC. Protein product: CASSLARHNEQFI. The chain combines TRBV12-3 or TRBV12-4 with TRBJ2-1; D gene uncertain. The CDR3 length is 13 residues. Trimming took off 3 bases at V and 5 bases at J, with 8 bases between the two ends.

The V gene is TRBV2, the J gene TRBJ2-1; unclear D gene. Germline values: CDR1 SNHLY, CDR2 FYNNEI. Deletions cut 5 bases from V and 5 bases from J, with 7 bases between. The CDR3 spans 12 residues. The CDR3 region has the DNA TGTGCCAGCAGTCATGAGAACAATGAGCAGTTCTTC. Amino acid sequence: CASSHENNEQFF.

This clonotype occurred many times. This sequence joins TRBV28 and TRBJ1-2; TRBD1 matches 8 bases. CDR3 size: 15 residues. CDR1 MDHEN and CDR2 SYDVKM come from the germline V gene. With V trimmed by 5 bases and J by 5 bases, 10 bases remained unmatched. CDR3 protein: CASSPRQGLSYGYTF. Here the CDR3 DNA reads TGTGCCAGCAGTCCGCGACAGGGGCTCAGTTATGGCTACACCTTC.

This clonotype occurred many times. V and J are TRBV7-9 and TRBJ1-6; 7 bases match TRBD1. This CDR3 comprises 14 residues. V was pared by 5 bases and J by 9 bases, with 7 bases of the junction left unmatched. CDR1 is SEHNR, CDR2 FQNEAQ, per germline (reference sequence). This chain's CDR3 is CASSPDRVGSPLHF. CDR3 nucleotides: TGTGCCAGCAGCCCAGACAGGGTTGGTTCACCCCTCCACTTT.

This clonotype was counted at least ten times. This rearrangement joins TRBV4-1 to TRBJ2-1; 13 nucleotides line up with TRBD2. Germline lookup yields CDR1 MGHRA and CDR2 YSYEKL. V was pared by 3 bases and J by 5 bases, with 16 bases of the junction left unmatched. The CDR3 spans 20 residues. The CDR3 nucleotides read TGCGCCAGCAGCCAGGATAAACTAGCGGGAGGGCCCTCATCGCACAATGAGCAGTTCTTC. Translating gives CASSQDKLAGGPSSHNEQFF.

The sample holds many counts of this clonotype. Here the CDR3 DNA reads TGTGCCAGCAGCCAAGAGAGACAGAACACTGAAGCTTTCTTT. It codes for CASSQERQNTEAFF. The chain has TRBV3-1 and TRBJ1-1; D is ambiguous. The CDR3 consists of 14 residues. The V end lost 0 bases, the J end lost 1 base, and 6 bases lay between the germline ends. Per the germline V gene, CDR1 is LGHDT and CDR2 is YNNKEL (reference sequence).

This clonotype was detected many times. This chain links TRBV5-5 with TRBJ2-6; D is undetermined. V was clipped by 2 bases and J by 0 bases, with 6 bases between them. This CDR3 comprises 15 residues. Germline values: CDR1 SGHKS, CDR2 YYEKEE (reference sequence). CDR3 nucleotides: TGTGCCAGCAGCTTTAGGGTCTCTGGGGCCAACGTCCTGACTTTC. Translating it yields CASSFRVSGANVLTF.